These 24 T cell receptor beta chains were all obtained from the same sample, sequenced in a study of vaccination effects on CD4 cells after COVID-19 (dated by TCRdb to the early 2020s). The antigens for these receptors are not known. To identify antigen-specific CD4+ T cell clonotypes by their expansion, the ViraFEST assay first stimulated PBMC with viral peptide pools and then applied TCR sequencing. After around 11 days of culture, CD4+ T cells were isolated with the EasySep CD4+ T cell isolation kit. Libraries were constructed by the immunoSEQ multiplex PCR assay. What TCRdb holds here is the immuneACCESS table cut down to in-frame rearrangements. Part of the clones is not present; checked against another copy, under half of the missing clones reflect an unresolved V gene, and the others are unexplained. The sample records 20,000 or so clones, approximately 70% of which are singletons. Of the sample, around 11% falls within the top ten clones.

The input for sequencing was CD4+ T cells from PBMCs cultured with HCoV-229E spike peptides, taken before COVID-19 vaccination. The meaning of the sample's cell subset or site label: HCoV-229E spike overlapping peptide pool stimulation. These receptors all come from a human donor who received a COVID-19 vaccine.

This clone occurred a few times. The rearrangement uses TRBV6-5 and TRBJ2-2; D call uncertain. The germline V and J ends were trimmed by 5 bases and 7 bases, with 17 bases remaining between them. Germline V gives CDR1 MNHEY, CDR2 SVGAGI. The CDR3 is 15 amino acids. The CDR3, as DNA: TGTGCCAGCAGTCTAGATAGAGAAGAATACGGGGAGCTGTTTTTT. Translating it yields CASSLDREEYGELFF.

CDR3 sequence (DNA): TGTGCCAGTAGTACACCGGGACAGGGGCGAGCTAACTATGGCTACACCTTC. Translating gives CASSTPGQGRANYGYTF. The V gene is TRBV19, the J gene TRBJ1-2; 10 bases match TRBD1. This CDR3 has 17 residues. Per germline, CDR1 LNHDA and CDR2 SQIVND (reference sequence). The trim removed 4 bases at V and 0 bases at J, leaving 8 bases unmatched.

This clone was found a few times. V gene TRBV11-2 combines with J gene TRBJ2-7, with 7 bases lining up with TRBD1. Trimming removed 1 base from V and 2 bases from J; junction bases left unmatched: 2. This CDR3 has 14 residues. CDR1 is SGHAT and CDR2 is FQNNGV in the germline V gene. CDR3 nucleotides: TGTGCCAGCAGCTTAGGGACAGGAACCTACGAGCAGTACTTC. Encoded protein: CASSLGTGTYEQYF.

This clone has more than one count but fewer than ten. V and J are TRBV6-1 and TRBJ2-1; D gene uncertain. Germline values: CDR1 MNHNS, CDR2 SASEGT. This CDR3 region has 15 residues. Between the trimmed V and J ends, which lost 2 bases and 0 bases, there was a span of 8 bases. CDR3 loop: CASSEPRHSYNEQFF. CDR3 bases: TGTGCCAGCAGTGAACCCCGCCACTCCTACAATGAGCAGTTCTTC.

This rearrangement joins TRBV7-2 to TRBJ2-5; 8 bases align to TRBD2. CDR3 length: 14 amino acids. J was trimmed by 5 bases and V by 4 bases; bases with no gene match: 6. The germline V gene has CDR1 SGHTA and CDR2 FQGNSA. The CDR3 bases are TGTGCCAGCAGCTCAGCGGGGGTAGTGGAGACCCAGTACTTC. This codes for CASSSAGVVETQYF.

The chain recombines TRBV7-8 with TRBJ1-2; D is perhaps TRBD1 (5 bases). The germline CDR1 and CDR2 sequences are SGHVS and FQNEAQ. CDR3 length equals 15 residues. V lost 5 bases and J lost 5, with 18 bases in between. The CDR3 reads CASSPDNYRFYGYTF. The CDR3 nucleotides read TGTGCCAGCAGCCCAGACAATTACAGGTTTTATGGCTACACCTTC.

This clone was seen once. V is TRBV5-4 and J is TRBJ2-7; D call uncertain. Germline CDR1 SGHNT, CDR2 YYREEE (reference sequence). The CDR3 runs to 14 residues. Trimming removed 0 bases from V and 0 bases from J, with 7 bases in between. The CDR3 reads CASSLDVSSYEQYF. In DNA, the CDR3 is TGTGCCAGCAGCTTGGACGTTAGCTCCTACGAGCAGTACTTC. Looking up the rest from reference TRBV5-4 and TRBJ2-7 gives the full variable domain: ETGVTQSPTHLIKTRGQQVTLRCSSQSGHNTVSWYQQALGQGPQFIFQYYREEENGRGNFPPRFSGLQFPNYSSELNVNALELDDSALYLCASSLDVSSYEQYFGPGTRLTVT.

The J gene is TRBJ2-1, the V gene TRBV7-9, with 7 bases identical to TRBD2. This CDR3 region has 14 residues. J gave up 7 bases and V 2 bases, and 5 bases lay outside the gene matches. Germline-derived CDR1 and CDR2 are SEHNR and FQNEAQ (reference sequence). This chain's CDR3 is CASSLPGGGNEQFF. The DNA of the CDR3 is TGTGCCAGCAGCTTACCGGGGGGAGGGAATGAGCAGTTCTTC.

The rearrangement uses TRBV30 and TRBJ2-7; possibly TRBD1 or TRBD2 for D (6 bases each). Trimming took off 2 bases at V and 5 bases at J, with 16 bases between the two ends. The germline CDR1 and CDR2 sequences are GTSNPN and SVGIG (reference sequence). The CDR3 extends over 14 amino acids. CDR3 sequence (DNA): TGTGCCTGGAGTCCCGGGGGCTTCCTCCACGAGCAGTACTTC. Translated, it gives CAWSPGGFLHEQYF.

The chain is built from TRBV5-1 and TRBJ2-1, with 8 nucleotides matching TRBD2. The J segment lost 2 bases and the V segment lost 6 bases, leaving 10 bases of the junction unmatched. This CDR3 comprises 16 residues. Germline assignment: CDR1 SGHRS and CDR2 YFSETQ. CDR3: CASNPSGRGPYNEQFF. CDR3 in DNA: TGCGCCAGCAACCCGTCCGGGAGGGGCCCCTACAATGAGCAGTTCTTC.

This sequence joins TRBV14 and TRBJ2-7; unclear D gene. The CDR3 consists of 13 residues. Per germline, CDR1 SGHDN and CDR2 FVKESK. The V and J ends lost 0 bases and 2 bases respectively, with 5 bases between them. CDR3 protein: CASSQEGPYEQYF. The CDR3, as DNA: TGTGCCAGCAGCCAAGAAGGCCCCTACGAGCAGTACTTC.

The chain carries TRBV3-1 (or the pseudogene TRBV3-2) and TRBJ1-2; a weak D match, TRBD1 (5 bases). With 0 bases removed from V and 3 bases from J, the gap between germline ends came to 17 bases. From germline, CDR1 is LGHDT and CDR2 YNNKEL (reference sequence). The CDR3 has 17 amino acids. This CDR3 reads CASSQDLTAGRYYGYTF. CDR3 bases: TGTGCCAGCAGCCAAGATCTTACGGCAGGGCGCTACTATGGCTACACCTTC.

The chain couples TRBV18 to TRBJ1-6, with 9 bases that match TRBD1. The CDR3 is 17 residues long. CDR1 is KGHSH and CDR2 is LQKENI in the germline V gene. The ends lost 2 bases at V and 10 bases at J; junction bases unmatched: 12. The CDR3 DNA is TGTGCCAGCTCACCAGACCGGACAGGGGAAGGAGGGTCACCCCTCCACTTT. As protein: CASSPDRTGEGGSPLHF.

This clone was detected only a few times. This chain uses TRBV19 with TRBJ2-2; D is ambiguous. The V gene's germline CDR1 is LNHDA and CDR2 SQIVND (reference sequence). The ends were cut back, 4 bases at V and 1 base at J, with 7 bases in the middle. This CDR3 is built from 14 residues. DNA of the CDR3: TGTGCCAGTAGTAACACCCTGAACACCGGGGAGCTGTTTTTT. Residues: CASSNTLNTGELFF.

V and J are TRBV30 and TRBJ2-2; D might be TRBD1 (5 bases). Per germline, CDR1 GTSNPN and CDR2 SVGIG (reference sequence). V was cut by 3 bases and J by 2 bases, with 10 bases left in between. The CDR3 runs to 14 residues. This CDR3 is CAWRGPANTGELFF. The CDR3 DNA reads TGTGCCTGGAGGGGGCCCGCTAACACCGGGGAGCTGTTTTTT.

The CDR3 nucleotides read TGTGCCAGCAGTGACCCCCGGGGCTATGGCTACACCTTC. Translating it yields CASSDPRGYGYTF. J is TRBJ1-2 and V is TRBV6-2 or TRBV6-3; D is ambiguous. Deletions cut 5 bases from V and 4 bases from J, with 11 bases between. Germline lookup yields CDR1 MNHEY and CDR2 SVGEGT. The CDR3 is 13 residues long.

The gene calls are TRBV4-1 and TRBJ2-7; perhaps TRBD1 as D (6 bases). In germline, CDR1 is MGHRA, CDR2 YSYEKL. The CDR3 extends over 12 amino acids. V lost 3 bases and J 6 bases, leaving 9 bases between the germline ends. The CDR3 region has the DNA TGCGCCAGCAGCCATCAGGGGTCCGAGCAGTACTTC. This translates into CASSHQGSEQYF.

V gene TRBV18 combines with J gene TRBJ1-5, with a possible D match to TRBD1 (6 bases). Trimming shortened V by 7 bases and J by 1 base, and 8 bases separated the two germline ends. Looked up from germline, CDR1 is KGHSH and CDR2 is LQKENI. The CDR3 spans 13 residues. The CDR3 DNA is TGTGCCAGCTGTCAGGGGAGCAATCAGCCCCAGCATTTT. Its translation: CASCQGSNQPQHF.

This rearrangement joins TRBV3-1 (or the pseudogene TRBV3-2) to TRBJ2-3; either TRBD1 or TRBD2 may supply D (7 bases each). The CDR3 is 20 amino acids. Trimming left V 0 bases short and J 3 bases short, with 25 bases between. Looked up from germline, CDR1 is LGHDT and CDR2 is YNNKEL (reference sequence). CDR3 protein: CASSQEGGFAGVVLTDTQYF. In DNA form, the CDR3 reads TGTGCCAGCAGCCAAGAAGGGGGCTTTGCGGGGGTTGTTTTGACAGATACGCAGTATTTT.

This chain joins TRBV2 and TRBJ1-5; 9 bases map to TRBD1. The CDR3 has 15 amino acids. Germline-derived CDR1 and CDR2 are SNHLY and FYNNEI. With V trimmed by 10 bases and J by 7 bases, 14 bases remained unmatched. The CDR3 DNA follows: TGTGCCACATCCCAGACAGGGGGTTCTAGGCAGCCCCAGCATTTT. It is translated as CATSQTGGSRQPQHF.

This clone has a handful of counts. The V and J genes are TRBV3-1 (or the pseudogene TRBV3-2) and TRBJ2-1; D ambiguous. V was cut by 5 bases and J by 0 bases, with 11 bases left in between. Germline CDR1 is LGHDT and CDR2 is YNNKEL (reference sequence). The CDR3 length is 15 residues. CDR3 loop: CASSVYRSSYNEQFF. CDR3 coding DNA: TGTGCCAGCAGCGTCTATCGGAGCTCCTACAATGAGCAGTTCTTC.

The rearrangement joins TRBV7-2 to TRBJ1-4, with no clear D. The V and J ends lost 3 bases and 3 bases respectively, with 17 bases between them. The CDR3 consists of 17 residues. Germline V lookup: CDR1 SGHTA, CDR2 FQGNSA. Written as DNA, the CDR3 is TGTGCCAGCAGCTTCTACTCGGCCGGTTCGGCTAATGAAAAACTGTTTTTT. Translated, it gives CASSFYSAGSANEKLFF. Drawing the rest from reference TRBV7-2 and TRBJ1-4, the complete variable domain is GAGVSQSPSNKVTEKGKDVELRCDPISGHTALYWYRQSLGQGLEFLIYFQGNSAPDKSGLPSDRFSAERTGGSVSTLTIQRTQQEDSAVYLCASSFYSAGSANEKLFFGSGTQLSVL.

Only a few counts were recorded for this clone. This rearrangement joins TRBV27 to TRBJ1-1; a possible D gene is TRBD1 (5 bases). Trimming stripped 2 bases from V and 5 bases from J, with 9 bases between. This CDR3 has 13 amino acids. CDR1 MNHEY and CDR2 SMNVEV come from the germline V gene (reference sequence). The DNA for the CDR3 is TGTGCCAGCAGTTTACTGGGGGTAACTGAAGCTTTCTTT. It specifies CASSLLGVTEAFF.

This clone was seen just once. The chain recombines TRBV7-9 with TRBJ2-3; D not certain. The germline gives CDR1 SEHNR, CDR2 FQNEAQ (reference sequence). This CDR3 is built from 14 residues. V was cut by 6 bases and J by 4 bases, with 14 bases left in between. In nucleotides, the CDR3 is TGTGCCAGCAGTGTCGATCAAAGCGCAGATACGCAGTATTTT. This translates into CASSVDQSADTQYF.